A selection of T cell receptor beta chains follows, all from one sample in a study of cytomegalovirus exposure and HLA in healthy donors. Sequencing used immunoSEQ multiplex PCR; TCRdb keeps in-frame clones, though not all of them. The sample consists of just under 75,000 clones, just under 95% of them appearing once. The sample was PBMCs. Receptor source: a woman aged 18-30 years in good health and CMV-seropositive. Each CDR3 is given without its conserved first and last residue. Each record gives: CDR3 protein, D gene, J gene, V gene. D genes are given only for firm matches.

ATSRDSNTGELF	NA	TRBJ2-2	TRBV5-1
ASSLPRGRTEAF	NA	TRBJ1-1	TRBV28
ASSLLYTDTQY	NA	TRBJ2-3	TRBV4-1
ASSLAAGAGYT	NA	TRBJ1-2	TRBV7-3
ASSLSAGGITSTDTQY	NA	TRBJ2-3	TRBV5-1
ASSHRVTQPQH	NA	TRBJ1-5	TRBV7-2
ASRGGVSYEQY	NA	TRBJ2-7	TRBV27
ASSAPGQGVYEQY	TRBD1	TRBJ2-7	TRBV19
ASSHRGLAGGPNVETQY	TRBD2	TRBJ2-5	TRBV27
ASSIDLVGDNEQF	NA	TRBJ2-1	TRBV5-6
ASSPQGTGLVTEAF	TRBD1	TRBJ1-1	TRBV7-2
ASSQRREDRGLYGYT	TRBD1	TRBJ1-2	TRBV4-1
ASSVTSAKRETQY	TRBD2	TRBJ2-5	TRBV27
ASSELQGYNEQF	NA	TRBJ2-1	TRBV2
ASSHVIAGGYEQY	TRBD2	TRBJ2-7	TRBV4-2
ASSKFLGRNNSPLH	NA	TRBJ1-6	TRBV5-6
ASSEYGGSGTEAF	NA	TRBJ1-1	TRBV2
ASRRDRVPYEQY	TRBD1	TRBJ2-7	TRBV6-1
AWTVNEKLF	NA	TRBJ1-4	TRBV30
ASSRDSYEQY	TRBD1	TRBJ2-7	TRBV5-4
ASSFQGTGYGYT	TRBD1	TRBJ1-2	TRBV27
ASSQDVSYEQY	NA	TRBJ2-7	TRBV4-3
ASSPYNSPLH	NA	TRBJ1-6	TRBV7-2
ASSQPRTGGFYTGELF	TRBD1	TRBJ2-2	TRBV4-1
ASSYSMDSRRNEQF	NA	TRBJ2-1	TRBV6-6
ASSLGAGSYEQY	NA	TRBJ2-7	TRBV11-2
SAYDLRGAF	NA	TRBJ1-1	TRBV20-1
ASSLQGAGNQPQH	TRBD1	TRBJ1-5	TRBV5-8